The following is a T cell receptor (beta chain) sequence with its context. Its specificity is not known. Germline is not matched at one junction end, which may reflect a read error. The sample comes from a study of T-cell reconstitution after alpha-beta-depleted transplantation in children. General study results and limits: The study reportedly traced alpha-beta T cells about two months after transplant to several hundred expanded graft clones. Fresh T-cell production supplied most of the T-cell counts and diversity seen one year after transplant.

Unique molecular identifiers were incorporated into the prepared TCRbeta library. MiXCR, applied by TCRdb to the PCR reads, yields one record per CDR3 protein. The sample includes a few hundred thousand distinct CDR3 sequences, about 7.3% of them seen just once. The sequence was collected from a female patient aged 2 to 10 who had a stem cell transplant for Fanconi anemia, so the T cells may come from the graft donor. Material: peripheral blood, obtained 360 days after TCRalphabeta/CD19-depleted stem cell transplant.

The CDR3 sequence is CASSHRTGSSGNTICF. The CDR3 DNA sequence: TGTGCCAGCAGCCACCGGACCGGGTCCTCTGGAAACACCATATGTTTT. The genes are TRBV11-1 and TRBJ1-3; no clear D gene. This CDR3 contains 16 residues. CDR1 is SGHAT and CDR2 is FQDESV in the germline V gene (reference sequence).